This T cell receptor beta chain is from a study of response to subunit inactivated influenza vaccine. Whole-study results and caveats: The authors proposed limited new T cell recruitment per seasonal influenza vaccination.

MiXCR was run by TCRdb on the RT-PCR reads, yielding one entry per CDR3 protein. The sample has hundreds of thousands of distinct CDR3 sequences; around 8% are singletons. J lost 0 bases, V lost 5 bases, and 1 base had no gene match. Germline V gene data show CDR1 as MDHEN and CDR2 as SYDVKM. The CDR3 contains 14 residues. This clonotype was observed at least ten times. Its antigen is unknown. The chain employs TRBV28 and TRBJ1-3, with TRBD1 matching over 7 bases. The origin of this receptor is a man between 50 and 75 years old who received an inactivated influenza vaccine. The sample consisted of PBMCs from blood, taken around 25 months after vaccination. The CDR3: CASSGTVSGNTIYF. CDR3 nucleotide sequence: TGTGCCAGCAGTGGGACAGTCTCTGGAAACACCATATATTTT.